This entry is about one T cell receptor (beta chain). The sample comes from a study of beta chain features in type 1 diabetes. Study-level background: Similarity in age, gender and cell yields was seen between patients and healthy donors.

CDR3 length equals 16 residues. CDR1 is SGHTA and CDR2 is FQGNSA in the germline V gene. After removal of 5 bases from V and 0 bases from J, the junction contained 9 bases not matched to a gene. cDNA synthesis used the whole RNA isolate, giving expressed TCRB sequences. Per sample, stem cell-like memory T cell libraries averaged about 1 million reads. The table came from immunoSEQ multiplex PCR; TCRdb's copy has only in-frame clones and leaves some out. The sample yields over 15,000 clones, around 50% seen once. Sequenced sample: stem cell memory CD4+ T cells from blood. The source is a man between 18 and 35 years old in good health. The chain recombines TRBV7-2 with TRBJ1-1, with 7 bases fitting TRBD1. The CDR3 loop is CASSRGQPQMNTEAFF. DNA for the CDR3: TGTGCCAGCAGCCGGGGACAGCCGCAGATGAACACTGAAGCTTTCTTT.